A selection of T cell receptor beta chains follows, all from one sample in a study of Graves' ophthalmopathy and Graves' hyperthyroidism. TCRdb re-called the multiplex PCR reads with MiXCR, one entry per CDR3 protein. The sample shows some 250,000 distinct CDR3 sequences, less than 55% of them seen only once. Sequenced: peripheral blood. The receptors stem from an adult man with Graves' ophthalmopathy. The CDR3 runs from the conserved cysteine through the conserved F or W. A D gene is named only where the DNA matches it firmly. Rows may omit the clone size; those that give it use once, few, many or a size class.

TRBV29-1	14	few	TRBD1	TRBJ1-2	TGCAGCGTTAATGACAGGGGACCTAACTATGGCTACACCTTC	CSVNDRGPNYGYTF
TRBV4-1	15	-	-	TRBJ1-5	TGCGCCAGCAGCCAAGGGCCGGGGCCTAATCAGCCCCAGCATTTT	CASSQGPGPNQPQHF
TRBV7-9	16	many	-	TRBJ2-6	TGTGCCAGCAGCTTAGTAGGGGGACCTGGGGCCAACGTCCTGACTTTC	CASSLVGGPGANVLTF
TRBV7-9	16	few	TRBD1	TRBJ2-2	TGTGCCAGCACCCCTAGGCAGGGGGCAAGCACCGGGGAGCTGTTTTTT	CASTPRQGASTGELFF
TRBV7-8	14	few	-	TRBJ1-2	TGTGCCAGCAGCCGGGGGATGAGGAACTATGGCTACACCTTC	CASSRGMRNYGYTF
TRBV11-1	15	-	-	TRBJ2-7	TGTGCCAGCAGCCCACTTGCTTCAGGGACCCACGAGCAGTACTTC	CASSPLASGTHEQYF
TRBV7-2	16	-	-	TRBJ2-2	TGTGCCAGCAGTCTAATGGGCGGGAAGAACACCGGGGAGCTGTTTTTT	CASSLMGGKNTGELFF
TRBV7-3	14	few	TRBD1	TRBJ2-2	TGTGCCAGCAGCTTAATGGACAGGGAGGGGGAGCTGTTTTTT	CASSLMDREGELFF
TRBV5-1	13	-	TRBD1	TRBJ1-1	TGTGCCAGCTCACTACAGGGGCGCACTGAAGCTTTCTTT	CASSLQGRTEAFF
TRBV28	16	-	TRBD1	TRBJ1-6	TGTGCCAGCAGCCCCCGGGACAGGGCCATCAATTCACCCCTCCACTTT	CASSPRDRAINSPLHF
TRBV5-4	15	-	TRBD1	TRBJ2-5	TGTGCCAGCAGCACTGGACAGGGGGACGGAGAGACCCAGTACTTC	CASSTGQGDGETQYF
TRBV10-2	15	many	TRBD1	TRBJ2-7	TGCGCCAGCAGATCGGGACAGCGAGCCGCCTACGAGCAGTACTTC	CASRSGQRAAYEQYF
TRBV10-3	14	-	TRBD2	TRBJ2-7	TGTGCCATCAACCAGCGGGACCGCTCCTACGAGCAGTACTTC	CAINQRDRSYEQYF
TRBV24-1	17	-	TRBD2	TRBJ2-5	TGTGCCACCAGTGATCGCGGACTAGCGGGAGGCCAAGAGACCCAGTACTTC	CATSDRGLAGGQETQYF
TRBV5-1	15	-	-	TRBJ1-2	TGCGCCAGCAGCTTTGCCGGGACTATAAACTATGGCTACACCTTC	CASSFAGTINYGYTF
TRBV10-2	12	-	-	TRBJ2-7	TGCGCCAGCAGTGAGTACATATTCGAGCAGTACTTC	CASSEYIFEQYF
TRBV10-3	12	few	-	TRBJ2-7	TGTGCCAGCACGGGGCGGTCGGGCGAGCAGTACTTC	CASTGRSGEQYF
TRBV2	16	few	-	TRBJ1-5	TGTGCCAGCAGTGGGGAAGGTTCCTATAGCAATCAGCCCCAGCATTTT	CASSGEGSYSNQPQHF
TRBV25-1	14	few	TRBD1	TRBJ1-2	TGTGCCAGCAGTGGGCCAGGGGGCGCTTTTGGCTACACCTTC	CASSGPGGAFGYTF
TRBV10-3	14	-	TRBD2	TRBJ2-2	TGTGCCATAAAGCGGGGGGGCGGCACCGGGGAGCTGTTTTTT	CAIKRGGGTGELFF
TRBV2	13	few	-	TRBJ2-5	TGTGCCAGCAGTGAGATGGGGAAAGAGACCCAGTACTTC	CASSEMGKETQYF
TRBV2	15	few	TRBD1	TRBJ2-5	TGTGCCAGCAGAGAGACAGGGGCGCTTCAAGAGACCCAGTACTTC	CASRETGALQETQYF
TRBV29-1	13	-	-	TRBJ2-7	TGCAGCGTTGAAGATCATAAGGGGTACGAGCAGTACTTC	CSVEDHKGYEQYF
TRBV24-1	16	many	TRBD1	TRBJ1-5	TGTGCCACCAGTGATGTGGGGACAGGGACGAATCAGCCCCAGCATTTT	CATSDVGTGTNQPQHF
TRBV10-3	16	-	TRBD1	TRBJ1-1	TGTGCCGGACCGGGACAGGGGGCAAGTGGGGACACTGAAGCTTTCTTT	CAGPGQGASGDTEAFF
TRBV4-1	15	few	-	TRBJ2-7	TGCGCCAGCAGCCAAGCCCTATTGAGCTCCTACGAGCAGTACTTC	CASSQALLSSYEQYF
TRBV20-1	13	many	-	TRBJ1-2	TGCAGTGCTCGCTCGACTGATTTTCATGGCTACACCTTC	CSARSTDFHGYTF
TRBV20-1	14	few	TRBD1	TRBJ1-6	TGCAGTGCCCGACAGGGGGCAAGTAATTCACCCCTCCACTTT	CSARQGASNSPLHF
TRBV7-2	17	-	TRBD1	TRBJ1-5	TGTGCCAGCAGCTTGGTTCAGGGGGTAGAGGGCAATCAGCCCCAGCATTTT	CASSLVQGVEGNQPQHF
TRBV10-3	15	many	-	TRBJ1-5	TGTGCCACTGCCGAGGACTTAGGTGACAATCAGCCCCAGCATTTT	CATAEDLGDNQPQHF
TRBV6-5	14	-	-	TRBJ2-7	TGTGCCAGCAGTTACGCCGACAGGCCCTACGAGCAGTACTTC	CASSYADRPYEQYF
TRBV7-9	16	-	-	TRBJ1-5	TGTGCCAGCAGCTTAGGGGTGGGCAGGGATGATCAGCCCCAGCATTTT	CASSLGVGRDDQPQHF
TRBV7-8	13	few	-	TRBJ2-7	TGTGCCAGCAGCTTAGGTCAGGGCCCCGAGCAGTACTTC	CASSLGQGPEQYF
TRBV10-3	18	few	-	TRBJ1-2	TGTGCCATCAGTGAGTTGAGGTCCCGGGGGCAGGTTGACTATGGCTACACCTTC	CAISELRSRGQVDYGYTF
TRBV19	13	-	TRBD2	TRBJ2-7	TGTGCCACCGGACTAGCGGGAGCCTACGAGCAGTACTTC	CATGLAGAYEQYF
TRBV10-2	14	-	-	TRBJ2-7	TGCGCCAGCACCTTAAGAGGAGGGGGCTACGAGCAGTACTTC	CASTLRGGGYEQYF
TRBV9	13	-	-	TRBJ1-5	TGTGCCAGCAGCCCAGACAGGATTCAGCCCCAGCATTTT	CASSPDRIQPQHF
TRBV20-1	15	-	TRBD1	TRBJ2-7	TGCAGTGCTAGACGAAGGACAGGGGCACCCTACGAGCAGTACTTC	CSARRRTGAPYEQYF
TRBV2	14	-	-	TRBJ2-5	TGTGCCAGCAATCCTAGGGGGAAATCGGAGACCCTGTACTTC	CASNPRGKSETLYF
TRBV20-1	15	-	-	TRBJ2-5	TGCAGTGGGGGGGGGCTAGCGGACCTACAAGAGACCCAGTACTTC	CSGGGLADLQETQYF
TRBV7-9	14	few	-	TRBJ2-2	TGTGCCAGCAGCGGGGCGTGGAACACCGGGGAGCTGTTTTTT	CASSGAWNTGELFF
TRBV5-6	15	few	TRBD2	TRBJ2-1	TGTGCCAGCAGCTGGGAGCGGGAGGGCTACAATGAGCAGTTCTTC	CASSWEREGYNEQFF
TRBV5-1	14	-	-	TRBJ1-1	TGCGCCAGCATGATTTCGGGAGGGGACACTGAAGCTTTCTTT	CASMISGGDTEAFF
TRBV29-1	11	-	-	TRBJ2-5	TGCAGTCGGGGGTTGTCGGAGACCCAGTACTTC	CSRGLSETQYF
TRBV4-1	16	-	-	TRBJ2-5	TGCGCCAGCAGCCAAGTTTGGGGCGGGACCACTGAAAAACTGTACTTC	CASSQVWGGTTEKLYF
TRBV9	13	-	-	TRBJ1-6	TGTGCCAGCAGCCCGACTAGGAATTCACCCCTCCACTTT	CASSPTRNSPLHF
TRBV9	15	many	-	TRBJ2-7	TGTGCCAGCAGCGTAGTTGGGACTGGACACTACGAGCAGTACTTC	CASSVVGTGHYEQYF
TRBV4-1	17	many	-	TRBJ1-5	TGCGCCAGCAGCCAAGATCGTGTCAGGGACCCTAATCAGCCCCAGCATTTT	CASSQDRVRDPNQPQHF
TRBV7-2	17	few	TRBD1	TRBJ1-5	TGTGCCAGCAGCTCGGGCAGGGGGCGGCAGGACAATCAGCCCCAGCATTTT	CASSSGRGRQDNQPQHF
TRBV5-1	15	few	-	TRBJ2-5	TGCGCCAGCAGCTTGGTCGGCACCATGGGGGAGACCCAGTACTTC	CASSLVGTMGETQYF
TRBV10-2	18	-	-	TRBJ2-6	TGCGCCAGCACCTCCACCTTGGGCCTAAGCTCTGGGGCCAACGTCATGACTTTC	CASTSTLGLSSGANVMTF
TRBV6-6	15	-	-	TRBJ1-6	TGTGCCAGCAGTGAATTAACAGGGAATAATTCACCCCTCCACTTT	CASSELTGNNSPLHF
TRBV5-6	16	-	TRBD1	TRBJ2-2	TGTGCCAGCAGCTCGCCGGACAGGGGGCGAGTCGGGGAGCTGTTTTTT	CASSSPDRGRVGELFF